Presented here are 16 T cell receptor beta chains from one specimen sequenced in a study of T cells after yellow fever vaccination (dated by TCRdb to about 2019). The method was 5' RACE. Sequencing was performed on an Illumina HiSeq 2500. Starting from the raw public reads, TCRdb applied fastp trimming at Q25, assembled clones with MiXCR and retained in-frame beta chains. Identical CDR3 protein sequences are pooled into one entry, listed with their most common genes and DNA. The sample table lists 450,000 to 650,000 distinct CDR3 sequences, roughly 14% of them with a count of one. The ten largest make up about 14% of the sample. The sample's treatment or condition label is to be understood as: live attenuated yellow fever vaccine strain. The sample consisted of PBMCs, taken on the day of the yellow fever booster vaccination. These receptors were collected from a man aged 25-40 years who received the YFV17D yellow fever vaccine.

This clonotype was observed a handful of times. The rearrangement joins TRBV19 to TRBJ2-7; possible D gene TRBD2, 7 bases. Germline CDR1 is LNHDA and CDR2 is SQIVND (reference sequence). This CDR3 contains 14 residues. V lost 10 bases to trimming and J lost 6 bases, with 22 bases between them. In DNA, the CDR3 is TGTGCCACCTCCTCGGGGGCGGGAGTGGGCGAGCAGTACTTC. Amino acids: CATSSGAGVGEQYF.

This clonotype was recorded many times. The chain recombines TRBV7-2 with TRBJ1-2; a possible D gene is TRBD1 (5 bases). The CDR3 sequence is 13 residues long. V lost 1 base and J lost 8, with 11 bases in between. Germline V gene sequence: CDR1 SGHTA, CDR2 FQGNSA. The CDR3 reads CASSLEGVRGYTF. CDR3 sequence (DNA): TGTGCCAGCAGCTTAGAAGGGGTTAGAGGCTACACCTTC. Combining the CDR3 with reference TRBV7-2 and TRBJ1-2 gives the whole variable domain GAGVSQSPSNKVTEKGKDVELRCDPISGHTALYWYRQSLGQGLEFLIYFQGNSAPDKSGLPSDRFSAERTGGSVSTLTIQRTQQEDSAVYLCASSLEGVRGYTFGSGTRLTVV.

This clonotype appeared a few times. The V gene is TRBV5-1, the J gene TRBJ2-1; 9 nucleotides align to TRBD2. J gave up 7 bases and V 2 bases, and 4 bases lay outside the gene matches. In germline, CDR1 is SGHRS, CDR2 YFSETQ. The CDR3 consists of 14 residues. CDR3 nucleotide sequence: TGCGCCAGCAGCTTTAGCGGGAGTTTTAATGAGCAGTTCTTC. Amino acids: CASSFSGSFNEQFF.

This clonotype has more than one count but fewer than ten. The V call is TRBV19, the J call TRBJ1-5; D is undetermined. Germline V gene data show CDR1 as LNHDA and CDR2 as SQIVND (reference sequence). V lost 3 bases, J lost 5 bases, and 14 bases lay in between. The CDR3 consists of 15 residues. The CDR3, as DNA: TGTGCCAGTAGTATGGTCCCCGGGTTATATCAGCCCCAGCATTTT. Amino acid sequence: CASSMVPGLYQPQHF.

The chain recombines TRBV7-9 with TRBJ1-2, with TRBD1 as a possible D gene (5 bases). The CDR3 is 14 amino acids. Trimming removed 5 bases at V and 6 bases at J, with 16 bases between. CDR1 is SEHNR and CDR2 is FQNEAQ in the germline V gene (reference sequence). The CDR3 sequence: CASSIGPGSHGYTF. In nucleotides, the CDR3 is TGTGCCAGCAGCATAGGACCAGGGAGCCATGGCTACACCTTC.

V is TRBV29-1 and J is TRBJ2-1, with 7 positions matching TRBD1. Germline V lookup: CDR1 SQVTM, CDR2 ANQGSEA. The V gene end was trimmed by 1 base and the J gene end by 2 bases; junction bases not matched to a gene: 5. The CDR3 covers 15 residues. As DNA, the CDR3 is TGCAGCGTTGAAGCTTGGCAGGGGGCCTACAATGAGCAGTTCTTC. Amino acids: CSVEAWQGAYNEQFF.

The CDR3 DNA reads TGTGCCTGGAGCGCCCAGGGGGGACTACAGTACTTC. Translating it yields CAWSAQGGLQYF. The gene calls are TRBV30 and TRBJ2-4; perhaps D is TRBD1 or TRBD2 (7 bases each). Germline V gene data show CDR1 as GTSNPN and CDR2 as SVGIG (reference sequence). The length of the CDR3 is 12 residues. V lost 3 bases, J lost 13 bases, and 16 bases lay in between. Complete variable domain (other parts from reference TRBV30 and TRBJ2-4): SQTIHQWPATLVQPVGSPLSLECTVEGTSNPNLYWYRQAAGRGLQLLFYSVGIGQISSEVPQNLSASRPQDRQFILSSKKLLLSDSGFYLCAWSAQGGLQYFGAGTRLSVL.

The chain combines TRBV12-3 or TRBV12-4 with TRBJ2-7, with D possibly TRBD1 on 5 matching bases. CDR3 length: 12 amino acids. Trimming shortened V by 0 bases and J by 6 bases, and 6 bases separated the two germline ends. In DNA, the CDR3 is TGTGCCAGCAGTTTAGCAGGGGTCGAGCAGTACTTC. Its protein is CASSLAGVEQYF.

The chain recombines TRBV6-1 with TRBJ2-2, with 10 bases fitting TRBD1. Germline CDR1 MNHNS, CDR2 SASEGT. The J segment lost 6 bases and the V segment lost 6 bases, leaving 7 bases of the junction unmatched. This CDR3 is built from 15 residues. The CDR3 sequence is CASRRGTGVPGELFF. The CDR3 DNA sequence: TGTGCCAGCAGAAGGGGGACAGGGGTTCCCGGGGAGCTGTTTTTT.

This clonotype showed up many times. The rearrangement links TRBV12-3 or TRBV12-4 to TRBJ2-6; no reliable D call. CDR3 size: 13 residues. V lost 6 bases and J lost 4, with 7 bases in between. The CDR3 coding sequence is TGTGCCAGCAGCCCGGCAGGGGCCAACGTCCTGACTTTC. Its protein is CASSPAGANVLTF.

This clonotype showed up just a few times. At one end, the junction sequence differs from germline, possibly due to a read error. The CDR3 nucleotides read TGTGCCAGCACCTTAGGGCGGGGCACAGATACGCAGTATTTT. Amino acid sequence: CASTLGRGTDTQYF. This chain joins TRBV7-2 and TRBJ2-3; tentative D call: TRBD2 (5 bases). There are 14 residues in the CDR3. Germline-derived CDR1 and CDR2 are SGHTA and FQGNSA.

J is TRBJ2-7 and V is TRBV7-8; 9 nucleotides align to TRBD2. The CDR3 totals 16 residues. V gave up 5 bases and J gave up 12 bases; unmatched junction bases: 20. Germline V gene lookup returns CDR1 SGHVS and CDR2 FQNEAQ. CDR3 amino acids: CASSKTTSSGSFRLYF. CDR3 bases: TGTGCCAGCAGCAAAACCACGAGTAGCGGGAGTTTTCGGCTGTACTTC.

The rearrangement links TRBV21-1 to TRBJ2-7; no DNA check was done on the table's D call, TRBD1. TRBV21-1 is classified as a pseudogene. CDR3 length: 19 amino acids. The CDR3 here is CASSKRGTNRDGVSYEQYF. The CDR3 bases are TGTGCCAGCAGCAAGAGGGGAACGAACCGGGACGGAGTTTCCTACGAGCAGTACTTC.

About this clonotype: A much larger clone differs from this one at a single base, so this may be a read error. The gene calls are TRBV7-2 and TRBJ2-1; D is unresolved. Germline V lookup: CDR1 SGHTA, CDR2 FQGNSA. V lost 10 bases to trimming and J lost 0 bases, with 13 bases between them. This CDR3 region has 14 residues. CDR3 amino acids: CANSPGPSYNEQFF. In DNA form, the CDR3 reads TGTGCCAACAGTCCGGGCCCCTCCTACAATGAGCAGTTCTTC.

This clonotype has only a few counts. V is TRBV12-3 or TRBV12-4 and J is TRBJ2-3; D is uncertain. The CDR3 runs 15 residues. With 8 bases removed from V and 0 bases from J, the gap between germline ends came to 15 bases. This CDR3 is CASGVPGTSTDTQYF. The CDR3 nucleotides read TGTGCCAGCGGGGTCCCTGGAACTAGCACAGATACGCAGTATTTT.

This clonotype has more than one count but fewer than ten. V gene TRBV29-1 combines with J gene TRBJ2-2; D unresolved. Germline-derived CDR1 and CDR2 are SQVTM and ANQGSEA. The germline V and J ends were trimmed by 4 bases and 2 bases, with 11 bases remaining between them. The CDR3 length is 14 residues. The CDR3 is CSVVSTVNTGELFF. The CDR3, as DNA: TGCAGCGTTGTTAGCACAGTAAACACCGGGGAGCTGTTTTTT.